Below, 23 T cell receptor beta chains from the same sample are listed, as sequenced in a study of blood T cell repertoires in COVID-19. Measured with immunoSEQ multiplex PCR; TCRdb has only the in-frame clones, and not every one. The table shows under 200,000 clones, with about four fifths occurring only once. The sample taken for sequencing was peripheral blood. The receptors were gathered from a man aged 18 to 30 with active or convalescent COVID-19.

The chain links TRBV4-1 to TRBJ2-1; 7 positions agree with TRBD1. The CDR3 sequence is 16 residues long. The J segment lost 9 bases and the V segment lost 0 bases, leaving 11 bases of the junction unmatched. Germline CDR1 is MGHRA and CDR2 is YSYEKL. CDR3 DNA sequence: TGCGCCAGCAGCCAAGATCAGATCGGGGCAGGGGGTGAGCAGTTCTTC. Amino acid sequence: CASSQDQIGAGGEQFF.

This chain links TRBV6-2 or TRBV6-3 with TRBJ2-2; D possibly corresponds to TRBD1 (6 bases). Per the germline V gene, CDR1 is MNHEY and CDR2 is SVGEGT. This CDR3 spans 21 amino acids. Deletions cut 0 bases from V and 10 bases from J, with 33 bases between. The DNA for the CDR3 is TGTGCCAGCAGTTACTCGGAATCCTACAGGGCCTCGCGTCAAGACTTGCTGGAGCTGTTTTTT. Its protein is CASSYSESYRASRQDLLELFF.

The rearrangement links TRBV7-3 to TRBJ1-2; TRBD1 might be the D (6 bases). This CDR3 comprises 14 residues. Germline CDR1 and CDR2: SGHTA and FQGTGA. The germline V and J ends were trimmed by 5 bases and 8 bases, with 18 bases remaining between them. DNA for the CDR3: TGTGCCAGCAGCCCATCAGGGGAGAGCAGGGGCTACACCTTC. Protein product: CASSPSGESRGYTF.

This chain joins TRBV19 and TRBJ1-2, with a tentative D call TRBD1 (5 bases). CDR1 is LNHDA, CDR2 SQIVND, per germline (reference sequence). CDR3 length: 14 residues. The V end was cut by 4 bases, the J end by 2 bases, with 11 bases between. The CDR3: CASSRQGGNYGYTF. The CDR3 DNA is TGTGCCAGTAGTAGGCAGGGAGGGAACTATGGCTACACCTTC.

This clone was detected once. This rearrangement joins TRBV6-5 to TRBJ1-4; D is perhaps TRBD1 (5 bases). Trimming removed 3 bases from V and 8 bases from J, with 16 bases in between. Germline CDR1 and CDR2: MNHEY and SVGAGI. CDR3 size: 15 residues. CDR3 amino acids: CASSYGGGRREKLFF. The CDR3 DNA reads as TGTGCCAGCAGTTATGGGGGAGGGAGGAGGGAAAAACTGTTTTTT.

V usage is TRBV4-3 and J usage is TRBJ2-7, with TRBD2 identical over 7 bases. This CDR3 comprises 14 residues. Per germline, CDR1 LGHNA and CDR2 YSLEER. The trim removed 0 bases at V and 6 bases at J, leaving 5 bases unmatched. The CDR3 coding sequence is TGCGCCAGCAGCCAAGAAGGACTAGTGGGCGAGCAGTACTTC. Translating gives CASSQEGLVGEQYF.

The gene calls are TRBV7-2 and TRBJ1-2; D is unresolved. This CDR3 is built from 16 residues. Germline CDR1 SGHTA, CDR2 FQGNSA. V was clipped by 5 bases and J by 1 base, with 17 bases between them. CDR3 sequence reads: CASSQTAGTINYGYTF. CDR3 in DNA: TGTGCCAGCAGCCAGACCGCAGGCACCATTAACTATGGCTACACCTTC.

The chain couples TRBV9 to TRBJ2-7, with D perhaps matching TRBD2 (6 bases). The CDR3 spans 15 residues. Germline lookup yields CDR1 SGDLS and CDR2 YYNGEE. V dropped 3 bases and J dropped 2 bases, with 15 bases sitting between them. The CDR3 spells CASSAGVVGAYEQYF. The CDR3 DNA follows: TGTGCCAGCAGCGCGGGGGTGGTCGGAGCCTACGAGCAGTACTTC.

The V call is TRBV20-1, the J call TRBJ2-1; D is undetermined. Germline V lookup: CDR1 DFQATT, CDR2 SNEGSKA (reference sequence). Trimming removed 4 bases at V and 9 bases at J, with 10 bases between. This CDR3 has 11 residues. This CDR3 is CSATIVPEQFF. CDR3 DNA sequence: TGCAGTGCTACTATAGTTCCTGAGCAGTTCTTC.

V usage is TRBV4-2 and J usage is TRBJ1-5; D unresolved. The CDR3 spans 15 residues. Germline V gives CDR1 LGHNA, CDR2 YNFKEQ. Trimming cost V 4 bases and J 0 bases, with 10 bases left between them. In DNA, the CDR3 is TGTGCCAGCAGCCTTACCTTAGATAGCAATCAGCCCCAGCATTTT. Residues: CASSLTLDSNQPQHF.

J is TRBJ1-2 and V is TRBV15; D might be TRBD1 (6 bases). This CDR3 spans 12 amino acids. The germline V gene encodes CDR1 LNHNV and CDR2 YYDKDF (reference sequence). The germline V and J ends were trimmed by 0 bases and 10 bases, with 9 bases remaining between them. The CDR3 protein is CATSRDRGDYTF. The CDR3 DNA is TGTGCCACCAGCAGAGACAGGGGAGACTACACCTTC.

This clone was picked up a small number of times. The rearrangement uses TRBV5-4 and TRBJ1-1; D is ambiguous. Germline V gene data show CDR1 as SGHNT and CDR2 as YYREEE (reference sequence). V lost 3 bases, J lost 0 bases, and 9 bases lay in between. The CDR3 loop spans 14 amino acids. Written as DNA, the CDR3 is TGTGCCAGCAGCTATGAAACTGTGAACACTGAAGCTTTCTTT. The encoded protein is CASSYETVNTEAFF. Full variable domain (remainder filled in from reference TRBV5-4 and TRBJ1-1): ETGVTQSPTHLIKTRGQQVTLRCSSQSGHNTVSWYQQALGQGPQFIFQYYREEENGRGNFPPRFSGLQFPNYSSELNVNALELDDSALYLCASSYETVNTEAFFGQGTRLTVV.

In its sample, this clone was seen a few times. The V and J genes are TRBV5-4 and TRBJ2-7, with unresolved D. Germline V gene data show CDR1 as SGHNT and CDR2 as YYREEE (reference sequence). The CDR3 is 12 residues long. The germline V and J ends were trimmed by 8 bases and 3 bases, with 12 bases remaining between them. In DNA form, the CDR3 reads TGTGCCAGTTCTCATGGCAACTACGAGCAGTACTTC. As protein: CASSHGNYEQYF.

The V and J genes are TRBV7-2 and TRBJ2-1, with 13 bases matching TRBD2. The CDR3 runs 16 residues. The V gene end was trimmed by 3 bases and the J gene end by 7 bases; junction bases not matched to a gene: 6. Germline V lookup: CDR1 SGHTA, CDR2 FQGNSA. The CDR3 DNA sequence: TGTGCCAGCAGCTTTACTAGCGGGGGGGCCAATAATGAGCAGTTCTTC. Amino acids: CASSFTSGGANNEQFF.

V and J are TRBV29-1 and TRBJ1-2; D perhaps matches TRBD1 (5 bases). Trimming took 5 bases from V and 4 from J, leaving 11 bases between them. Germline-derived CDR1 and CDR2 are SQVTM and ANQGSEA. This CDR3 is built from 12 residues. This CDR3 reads CSVQGYTYGYTF. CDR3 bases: TGCAGCGTTCAGGGTTATACCTATGGCTACACCTTC.

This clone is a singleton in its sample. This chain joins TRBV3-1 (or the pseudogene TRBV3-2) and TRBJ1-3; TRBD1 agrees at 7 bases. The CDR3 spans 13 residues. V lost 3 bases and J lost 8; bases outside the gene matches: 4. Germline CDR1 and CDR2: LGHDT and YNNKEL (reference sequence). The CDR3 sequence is CASSHDRAYTIYF. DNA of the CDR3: TGTGCCAGCAGCCACGACAGGGCGTACACCATATATTTT.

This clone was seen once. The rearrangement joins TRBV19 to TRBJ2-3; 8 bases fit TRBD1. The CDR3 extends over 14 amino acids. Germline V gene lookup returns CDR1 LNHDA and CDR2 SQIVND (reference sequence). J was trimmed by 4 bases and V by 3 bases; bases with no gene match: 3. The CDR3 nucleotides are TGTGCCAGTAGTATGACAGGGGAAGCAGATACGCAGTATTTT. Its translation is CASSMTGEADTQYF.

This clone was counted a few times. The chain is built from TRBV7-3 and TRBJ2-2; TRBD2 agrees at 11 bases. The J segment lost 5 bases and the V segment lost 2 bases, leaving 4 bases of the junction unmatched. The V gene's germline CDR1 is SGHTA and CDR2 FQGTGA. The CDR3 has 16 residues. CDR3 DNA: TGTGCCAGCAGCTTACTCCGGACTAGCGGGACCGGGGAGCTGTTTTTT. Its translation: CASSLLRTSGTGELFF.

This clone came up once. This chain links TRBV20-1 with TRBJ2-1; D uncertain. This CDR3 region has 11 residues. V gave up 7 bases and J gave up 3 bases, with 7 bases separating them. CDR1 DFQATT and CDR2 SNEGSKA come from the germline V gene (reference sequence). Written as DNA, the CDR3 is TGCAGTGTAGAGGACTACAATGAGCAGTTCTTC. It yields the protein CSVEDYNEQFF.

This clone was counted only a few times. In DNA, the CDR3 is TGTGCCAGCAGCTTCGGACAGGGGGCCTCCTACGAGCAGTACTTC. Residues: CASSFGQGASYEQYF. The gene calls are TRBV7-2 and TRBJ2-7, with 11 bases fitting TRBD1. The CDR3 is 15 amino acids. V shed 3 bases, J shed 0 bases, and the junction held 1 base outside the gene matches. The germline V gene has CDR1 SGHTA and CDR2 FQGNSA.

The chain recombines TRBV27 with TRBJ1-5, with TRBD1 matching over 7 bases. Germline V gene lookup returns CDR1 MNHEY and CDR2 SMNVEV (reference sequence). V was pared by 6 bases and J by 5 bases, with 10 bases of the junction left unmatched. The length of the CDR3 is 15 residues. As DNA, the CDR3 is TGTGCCAGCAGGTCGACAGGGTCGGGGTATCAGCCCCAGCATTTT. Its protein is CASRSTGSGYQPQHF.

The CDR3 DNA is TGTGCCAGCTCACGCGGGACTAGCGGGACCTCCTACGAGCAGTACTTC. It is translated as CASSRGTSGTSYEQYF. The rearrangement joins TRBV18 to TRBJ2-7; TRBD2 aligns across 13 bases. The CDR3 contains 16 residues. Per germline, CDR1 KGHSH and CDR2 LQKENI. The trim removed 4 bases at V and 0 bases at J, leaving 3 bases unmatched.

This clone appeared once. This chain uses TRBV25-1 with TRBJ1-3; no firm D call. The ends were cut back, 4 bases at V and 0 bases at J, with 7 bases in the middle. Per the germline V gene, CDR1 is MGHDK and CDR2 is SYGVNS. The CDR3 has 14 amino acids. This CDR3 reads CASSAGSSGNTIYF. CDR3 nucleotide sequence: TGTGCCAGCAGTGCGGGAAGCTCTGGAAACACCATATATTTT.